Shown below are 21 T cell receptor beta chains from a single sample sequenced in a study of blood T cell repertoires in COVID-19. Here immunoSEQ multiplex PCR was the method, and the copy in TCRdb shows in-frame clones only, minus some. The data contain 150,000 to 170,000 clones, around 90% of them singletons. Material for sequencing was peripheral blood. All receptors derive from a man between 45 and 60 years old with acute or convalescent COVID-19.

This chain links TRBV19 with TRBJ2-2; 9 bases are a match to TRBD2. J lost 3 bases, V lost 7 bases, and 3 bases had no gene match. The CDR3 runs to 14 residues. Germline lookup yields CDR1 LNHDA and CDR2 SQIVND (reference sequence). In DNA, the CDR3 is TGTGCCAGTACCTCTAGCGGGGACACCGGGGAGCTGTTTTTT. Translating it yields CASTSSGDTGELFF.

The CDR3 bases are TGTGCCAGCAGCTTATCCGACAGCCAAGAGACCCAGTACTTC. Residues: CASSLSDSQETQYF. This chain uses TRBV7-9 with TRBJ2-5; D might be TRBD1 (5 bases). CDR1 and CDR2 (germline): SEHNR, FQNEAQ (reference sequence). The CDR3 runs to 14 residues. Trimming stripped 2 bases from V and 1 base from J, with 8 bases between.

This clone was seen once. The chain recombines TRBV5-1 with TRBJ2-7; 8 nucleotides match TRBD1. Unmatched junction bases numbered 2, after V lost 0 bases and J lost 3 bases. The CDR3 is 14 amino acids. Germline-derived CDR1 and CDR2 are SGHRS and YFSETQ. In nucleotides, the CDR3 is TGCGCCAGCAGCTTGGGACAGGGGTTCTACGAGCAGTACTTC. As protein: CASSLGQGFYEQYF.

The V and J genes are TRBV13 and TRBJ2-1; TRBD2 matches 10 bases. The V and J ends lost 7 bases and 5 bases, in that order; junction bases with no gene match: 8. The CDR3 extends over 15 amino acids. Germline V CDR1 and CDR2: PRHDT, FYEKMQ (reference sequence). In nucleotides, the CDR3 is TGTGCCAGCATTCTGCGGACTAGCGGCAACAATGAGCAGTTCTTC. This sequence encodes CASILRTSGNNEQFF.

The chain couples TRBV6-5 to TRBJ2-1; D gene unclear. Germline loops: CDR1 MNHEY, CDR2 SVGAGI. CDR3 length equals 14 residues. Trimming cost V 5 bases and J 4 bases, with 12 bases left between them. In DNA, the CDR3 is TGTGCCAGCAGTACTTCAGAGGCATACAATGAGCAGTTCTTC. Amino acids: CASSTSEAYNEQFF.

V and J are TRBV11-1 and TRBJ2-3; a possible D gene is TRBD1 (5 bases). V lost 5 bases, J lost 1 base, and 13 bases lay in between. CDR1 and CDR2 (germline): SGHAT, FQDESV (reference sequence). CDR3 length: 15 residues. This CDR3 is CASSRQIFGTDTQYF. The CDR3 region has the DNA TGTGCCAGCAGCCGACAGATATTCGGCACAGATACGCAGTATTTT.

The gene calls are TRBV28 and TRBJ1-6, with 7 bases identical to TRBD1. The CDR3 runs 14 residues. Losses at the gene ends were 5 bases for V and 9 bases for J; bases not matched to a gene: 7. Germline V gene data show CDR1 as MDHEN and CDR2 as SYDVKM. The CDR3 coding sequence is TGTGCCAGCAGTCGACAGAACAGGGGTTCACCCCTCCACTTT. Its protein product is CASSRQNRGSPLHF.

The J gene is TRBJ2-7, the V gene TRBV12-3 or TRBV12-4, with D unresolved. The CDR3 contains 12 residues. Trimming shortened V by 6 bases and J by 7 bases, and 13 bases separated the two germline ends. The CDR3 nucleotides read TGTGCCAGCAGCCCACGCTCCAGGGAGCAGTACGTC. It encodes CASSPRSREQYV.

The chain combines TRBV27 with TRBJ2-1; 10 nucleotides line up with TRBD1. The CDR3 has 16 residues. The J segment lost 7 bases and the V segment lost 5 bases, leaving 11 bases of the junction unmatched. The germline V gene encodes CDR1 MNHEY and CDR2 SMNVEV (reference sequence). DNA of the CDR3: TGTGCCAGCAGTCTCTCAGGGACAGGGGTTTTAAATGAGCAGTTCTTC. Its translation is CASSLSGTGVLNEQFF.

V is TRBV18 and J is TRBJ2-5; 12 bases are shared with TRBD2. V shed 0 bases, J shed 5 bases, and the junction held 4 bases outside the gene matches. The CDR3 consists of 16 residues. From germline, CDR1 is KGHSH and CDR2 LQKENI. Here the CDR3 reads CASSPPTSGGLETQYF. For the CDR3, the DNA is TGTGCCAGCTCACCACCGACTAGCGGGGGTTTGGAGACCCAGTACTTC.

The V gene is TRBV5-4, the J gene TRBJ2-3; the D is unclear. Trimming removed 5 bases from V and 6 bases from J, with 19 bases in between. CDR1 SGHNT and CDR2 YYREEE come from the germline V gene (reference sequence). This CDR3 region has 15 residues. The CDR3 nucleotides read TGTGCCAGCAGTTCTCCCCACTCCTCCCCCGATACGCAGTATTTT. It yields the protein CASSSPHSSPDTQYF.

The CDR3 sequence: CASSGSGNTEAFF. The CDR3 DNA follows: TGCGCCAGCAGTGGCTCGGGGAACACTGAAGCTTTCTTT. This chain uses TRBV5-1 with TRBJ1-1; D call uncertain. Germline V lookup: CDR1 SGHRS, CDR2 YFSETQ. Trimming removed 5 bases at V and 1 base at J, with 9 bases between. The CDR3 runs to 13 residues.

V and J are TRBV5-5 and TRBJ1-4; 8 nucleotides line up with TRBD1. CDR3 length: 16 amino acids. With 0 bases clipped from V and 6 bases from J, the junction kept 7 bases outside the gene matches. CDR1 and CDR2 (germline): SGHKS, YYEKEE (reference sequence). The CDR3 nucleotides read TGTGCCAGCAGCTTGGCAGGGGGCATAGACTATGAAAAACTGTTTTTT. Protein sequence: CASSLAGGIDYEKLFF.

V and J are TRBV6-2 or TRBV6-3 and TRBJ1-2; D perhaps matches TRBD1 (5 bases). V was cut by 5 bases and J by 4 bases, with 14 bases left in between. Germline V CDR1 and CDR2: MNHEY, SVGEGT. This CDR3 is 14 amino acids long. CDR3 amino acids: CASSSGGRGYGYTF. DNA of the CDR3: TGTGCCAGCAGTAGCGGGGGACGCGGCTATGGCTACACCTTC.

This clone was seen only once. V gene TRBV15 combines with J gene TRBJ2-3, with a possible D match to TRBD2 (5 bases). The CDR3 extends over 14 amino acids. The germline V gene encodes CDR1 LNHNV and CDR2 YYDKDF (reference sequence). V shed 6 bases and J shed 0 bases, with 10 bases lying between them. Written as DNA, the CDR3 is TGTGCCACCAGAAGACTACCGAGCACAGATACGCAGTATTTT. The encoded protein is CATRRLPSTDTQYF. Variable domain in full (rest from reference TRBV15 and TRBJ2-3): DAMVIQNPRYQVTQFGKPVTLSCSQTLNHNVMYWYQQKSSQAPKLLFHYYDKDFNNEADTPDNFQSRRPNTSFCFLDIRSPGLGDTAMYLCATRRLPSTDTQYFGPGTRLTVL.

The rearrangement links TRBV29-1 to TRBJ1-4; 8 positions match TRBD1. This CDR3 is 14 amino acids long. CDR1 and CDR2 from the germline V gene are SQVTM and ANQGSEA. V lost 7 bases, J lost 7 bases, and 11 bases stayed unmatched. The CDR3 loop is CSGQGQGQGEKLFF. For the CDR3, the DNA is TGCAGCGGCCAAGGACAGGGTCAAGGTGAAAAACTGTTTTTT.

The rearrangement uses TRBV6-2 or TRBV6-3 and TRBJ1-2; D unresolved. Germline lookup yields CDR1 MNHEY and CDR2 SVGEGT. The V gene lost 4 bases and the J gene lost 4 bases, with 10 bases spanning the gap. The CDR3 extends over 13 amino acids. As DNA, the CDR3 is TGTGCCAGCAGTTCCACCGACATCTATGGCTACACCTTC. This translates into CASSSTDIYGYTF.

The chain has TRBV25-1 and TRBJ2-7; D is uncertain. The CDR3 runs to 16 residues. The V gene's germline CDR1 is MGHDK and CDR2 SYGVNS. V gave up 1 base and J gave up 2 bases, with 15 bases separating them. DNA of the CDR3: TGTGCCAGCAGTGAATTTGTAAATTCTTTTACCTACGAGCAGTACTTC. This encodes CASSEFVNSFTYEQYF.

Ten or more counts support this clone. This same CDR3 is encoded by further DNA sequences in the sample. CDR3 sequence: CASSVGGVTGNTIYF. In DNA, the CDR3 is TGTGCCAGCAGCGTAGGGGGGGTAACTGGAAACACCATATATTTT. The chain uses TRBV9 and TRBJ1-3; D possibly corresponds to TRBD1 (5 bases). Trimming cost V 0 bases and J 2 bases, with 9 bases left between them. The CDR3 is 15 amino acids. Germline CDR1 reads SGDLS; CDR2 reads YYNGEE.

The CDR3 region has the DNA TGTGCCTGGACCGGGACAGCCTATGGCTACACCTTC. Translating gives CAWTGTAYGYTF. The V and J genes are TRBV30 and TRBJ1-2, with 7 bases lining up with TRBD1. Germline CDR1 GTSNPN, CDR2 SVGIG (reference sequence). V was pared by 4 bases and J by 4 bases, with 3 bases of the junction left unmatched. CDR3 length: 12 residues.

This chain joins TRBV10-3 and TRBJ1-3; 10 nucleotides match TRBD1. Germline lookup yields CDR1 ENHRY and CDR2 SYGVKD. J gave up 2 bases and V 4 bases, and 8 bases lay outside the gene matches. The CDR3 covers 17 residues. The CDR3 protein is CAISARGQGSAGNTIYF. As DNA, the CDR3 is TGTGCCATCAGTGCTAGGGGACAGGGGTCGGCTGGAAACACCATATATTTT.